The 20 T cell receptor beta chains presented below share a single source sample, sequenced in a study of T cells in Graves' hyperthyroidism and ophthalmopathy. Amplification of TCR beta CDR3 regions was performed using RNA transcripts as template. A first-round RT-PCR of the TCR CDR3 used the HTBI primer set. In TCRdb, the multiplex PCR reads were re-called with MiXCR into one record per CDR3 protein. The sample gives hundreds of thousands of distinct CDR3 sequences, 18% of which show up once; approximately 40% is in the top ten. Material for sequencing was blood. The receptors come from a man aged 40-55 years with Graves' hyperthyroidism.

The chain recombines TRBV12-3 or TRBV12-4 with TRBJ2-7; TRBD1 matches at 11 bases. This CDR3 has 16 residues. Germline trimming cut 6 bases from V and 7 bases from J; bases unmatched to any gene: 14. The CDR3 DNA reads as TGTGCCAGCAGGCTCCGGGGAGGACAGGGGGCGCTTGAGCAGTACTTC. Protein: CASRLRGGQGALEQYF.

The table lists this clonotype with many counts. The J gene is TRBJ1-2, the V gene TRBV29-1; maybe TRBD1 (6 bases). This CDR3 has 13 amino acids. Germline CDR1 and CDR2: SQVTM and ANQGSEA. Trimming pared 2 bases from V and 7 bases from J, leaving 14 bases between. The CDR3 coding sequence is TGCAGCGTTGAAATCTGGGCAGGGGCTGGCTACACCTTC. As protein: CSVEIWAGAGYTF.

In this sample, this clonotype turned up a few times. This may be a read error: a much more frequent sequence differs by one nucleotide. The chain recombines TRBV7-9 with TRBJ2-3; the D is unclear. V lost 6 bases and J lost 0, with 13 bases in between. The CDR3 length is 15 residues. Germline V gene data show CDR1 as SEHNR and CDR2 as FQNEAQ (reference sequence). In DNA, the CDR3 is TGTGCCAGCAGAGATAGGGTAGGAAGCACAGATACGCAGTATTTT. It translates to CASRDRVGSTDTQYF.

This clonotype was seen repeatedly, ten times or more. This rearrangement joins TRBV2 to TRBJ1-2; D gene ambiguous. Trimming cost V 3 bases and J 9 bases, with 8 bases left between them. The V gene's germline CDR1 is SNHLY and CDR2 FYNNEI. The CDR3 loop spans 11 amino acids. CDR3 DNA: TGTGCCAGCAGTGATCAGCTTAGCTACACCTTC. The encoded protein is CASSDQLSYTF.

V gene TRBV6-1 combines with J gene TRBJ2-3; D call uncertain. From germline, CDR1 is MNHNS and CDR2 SASEGT. Trimming took 8 bases from V and 4 from J, leaving 7 bases between them. The CDR3 covers 11 residues. Here the CDR3 DNA reads TGTGCCAGCCAAATGGCAGATACGCAGTATTTT. Protein sequence: CASQMADTQYF.

CDR3 protein: CASSLVGVVKNIQYF. Here the CDR3 DNA reads TGTGCCAGCAGCTTAGTGGGGGTAGTCAAAAACATTCAGTACTTC. This rearrangement joins TRBV7-2 to TRBJ2-4; D might be TRBD1 or TRBD2, each matching 5 bases. The V and J ends lost 1 base and 3 bases respectively, with 10 bases between them. The germline gives CDR1 SGHTA, CDR2 FQGNSA. This CDR3 comprises 15 residues.

This clonotype turned up a few times. In DNA, the CDR3 is TGTGCCAGCAGTGATACAGGGCTGGGTGAGCAGTTCTTC. Protein product: CASSDTGLGEQFF. The rearrangement links TRBV28 to TRBJ2-1, with D possibly TRBD1 on 6 matching bases. The CDR3 runs to 13 residues. CDR1 is MDHEN and CDR2 is SYDVKM in the germline V gene. V was cut by 5 bases and J by 9 bases, with 14 bases left in between.

In the case of this clonotype: This may come from a read error, since a much larger clone is one base off. The J gene is TRBJ2-1, the V gene TRBV20-1, with 9 bases fitting TRBD2. This CDR3 spans 17 amino acids. Germline CDR1 is DFQATT and CDR2 is SNEGSKA (reference sequence). The CDR3 DNA follows: TGCAGTGCTAGAGATTTTGGCGGGGGGGTGTATTCTGGTGAGCAGTCCTTC. It codes for CSARDFGGGVYSGEQSF.

This clonotype has a handful of counts. A much more abundant neighbour one base away suggests this may be a read error. The chain has TRBV9 and TRBJ1-1; a weak D match, TRBD1 (5 bases). Germline lookup yields CDR1 SGDLS and CDR2 YYNGEE. This CDR3 is built from 15 residues. This CDR3 is CASGVQVRGDTEAFF. As DNA, the CDR3 is TGTGCCAGCGGCGTGCAGGTACGGGGCGACACTGAAGCTTTCTTT.

The J gene is TRBJ2-7, the V gene TRBV6-1; tentatively, D is TRBD2 (5 bases). Germline CDR1 and CDR2: MNHNS and SASEGT. There are 11 residues in the CDR3. Trimming took 7 bases from V and 7 from J, leaving 11 bases between them. CDR3 loop: CASTLSGEQYF. The CDR3 region has the DNA TGTGCCAGCACCCTCTCGGGGGAGCAGTACTTC.

Many counts were recorded for this clonotype. The rearrangement joins TRBV20-1 to TRBJ2-5, with TRBD1 matching 7 bases. Germline V gives CDR1 DFQATT, CDR2 SNEGSKA (reference sequence). V lost 3 bases to trimming and J lost 4 bases; unmatched junction nucleotides: 2. The CDR3 runs to 12 residues. CDR3 nucleotide sequence: TGCAGTGCTAGTGGACAGGCAGAGACCCAGTACTTC. This translates into CSASGQAETQYF.

This clonotype was counted at least ten times. The rearrangement links TRBV18 to TRBJ1-2; D uncertain. Trimming took off 2 bases at V and 5 bases at J, with 12 bases between the two ends. The CDR3 has 14 amino acids. Germline CDR1 reads KGHSH; CDR2 reads LQKENI. The CDR3 region is CASSPGVASYGYTF. CDR3 DNA sequence: TGTGCCAGCTCACCAGGGGTGGCCTCTTATGGCTACACCTTC. Looking up the rest from reference TRBV18 and TRBJ1-2 gives the full variable domain: NAGVMQNPRHLVRRRGQEARLRCSPMKGHSHVYWYRQLPEEGLKFMVYLQKENIIDESGMPKERFSAEFPKEGPSILRIQQVVRGDSAAYFCASSPGVASYGYTFGSGTRLTVV.

The sample holds many counts of this clonotype. The V gene is TRBV12-3 or TRBV12-4, the J gene TRBJ2-7; D unresolved. The V gene lost 3 bases and the J gene lost 2 bases, with 8 bases spanning the gap. The CDR3 consists of 13 residues. DNA for the CDR3: TGTGCCAGCAGTTTTGGTACAACCTACGAGCAGTACTTC. Its protein is CASSFGTTYEQYF.

A few counts support this clonotype. At one of its ends the junction is not consistent with the germline gene, which may arise from a read error. The chain employs TRBV5-1 and TRBJ2-5, with D perhaps assigned TRBD1 or TRBD2 (5 bases each). The germline V gene has CDR1 SGHRS and CDR2 YFSETQ. The CDR3 spans 15 residues. The CDR3 DNA is TGCACCAGCAGCCCCCGGGGCAACATCCAAGAGACCCAGTACTTC. Amino acids: CTSSPRGNIQETQYF.

This clonotype has at least ten counts. The CDR3 nucleotides are TGTGCCAGCTCACCACCGTCCGAGCAAGATACGCAGTATTTT. Its translation: CASSPPSEQDTQYF. V usage is TRBV18 and J usage is TRBJ2-3; unclear D gene. The CDR3 sequence is 14 residues long. Germline CDR1 and CDR2: KGHSH and LQKENI. V was shortened by 0 bases and J by 5 bases, with 9 bases between the two germline ends. Supplemented by reference TRBV18 and TRBJ2-3, the full variable domain reads NAGVMQNPRHLVRRRGQEARLRCSPMKGHSHVYWYRQLPEEGLKFMVYLQKENIIDESGMPKERFSAEFPKEGPSILRIQQVVRGDSAAYFCASSPPSEQDTQYFGPGTRLTVL.

There are many counts of this clonotype. This chain joins TRBV2 and TRBJ1-1, with D hard to call. Trimming took 3 bases from V and 3 from J, leaving 11 bases between them. Germline V CDR1 and CDR2: SNHLY, FYNNEI. The CDR3 runs 14 residues. The CDR3 protein is CASSDLGLYTEAFF. CDR3 sequence (DNA): TGTGCCAGCAGTGATTTAGGGCTGTACACTGAAGCTTTCTTT. Combining the CDR3 with reference TRBV2 and TRBJ1-1 gives the whole variable domain EPEVTQTPSHQVTQMGQEVILRCVPISNHLYFYWYRQILGQKVEFLVSFYNNEISEKSEIFDDQFSVERPDGSNFTLKIRSTKLEDSAMYFCASSDLGLYTEAFFGQGTRLTVV.

This clonotype was observed at least ten times. The rearrangement joins TRBV28 to TRBJ1-4; D unclear. The germline gives CDR1 MDHEN, CDR2 SYDVKM. The CDR3 runs 15 residues. Deletions cut 6 bases from V and 5 bases from J, with 16 bases between. CDR3 residues: CASSPPRAGNEKLFF. CDR3 bases: TGTGCCAGCAGCCCCCCCCGGGCGGGAAATGAAAAACTGTTTTTT.

This clonotype was counted ten times or more. The rearrangement links TRBV28 to TRBJ2-2; D is unresolved. V shed 2 bases and J shed 6 bases, with 4 bases lying between them. This CDR3 comprises 12 residues. Germline V gene lookup returns CDR1 MDHEN and CDR2 SYDVKM. The CDR3 nucleotides are TGTGCCAGCAGTTTAGACCCCGGGGAGCTGTTTTTT. It translates to CASSLDPGELFF.

The chain is built from TRBV7-9 and TRBJ1-1; D gene uncertain. Trimming removed 5 bases from V and 1 base from J, with 17 bases in between. This CDR3 has 16 residues. Germline CDR1 SEHNR, CDR2 FQNEAQ (reference sequence). The CDR3 sequence: CASSPGRGTKNTEAFF. CDR3 DNA: TGTGCCAGCAGCCCTGGTCGGGGTACCAAGAACACTGAAGCTTTCTTT. The variable domain in full, completed from reference TRBV7-9 and TRBJ1-1, reads DTGVSQNPRHKITKRGQNVTFRCDPISEHNRLYWYRQTLGQGPEFLTYFQNEAQLEKSRLLSDRFSAERPKGSFSTLEIQRTEQGDSAMYLCASSPGRGTKNTEAFFGQGTRLTVV.

The rearrangement uses TRBV18 and TRBJ1-2; TRBD1 matches at 9 bases. Germline CDR1 is KGHSH and CDR2 is LQKENI. With V trimmed by 1 base and J by 6 bases, 3 bases remained unmatched. CDR3 length equals 14 residues. Written as DNA, the CDR3 is TGTGCCAGCTCACCACTTGGGACAGGGCATGGCTACACCTTC. Protein sequence: CASSPLGTGHGYTF.